These 9 T cell receptor beta chains were sequenced from one sample in a study of T cells in Graves' hyperthyroidism and ophthalmopathy (dated by TCRdb to the late 2010s). The library came from multiplex PCR. Data came from an Illumina HiSeq 2000. Amplification of TCR beta CDR3 regions was carried out from RNA transcripts. A first-round RT-PCR of the TCR CDR3 used the HTBI primer set with the Qiagen OneStep RT-PCR kit. TCRdb reworked the public reads: Q25 trimming with fastp, MiXCR clone assembly, productive beta chains retained. Duplicate CDR3 protein sequences are folded into a single record with the most common DNA and genes. This sample gives hundreds of thousands of distinct CDR3 sequences in total; 35% to 45% of them show up just once. Of the sample, about 8.9% falls within the top ten clones. Sequencing was carried out using blood. These receptor sequences come from a man between 18 and 35 years old with Graves' hyperthyroidism.

This clonotype has ten or more counts. The chain employs TRBV20-1 and TRBJ1-5; unclear D gene. The V and J ends lost 3 bases and 7 bases respectively, with 10 bases between them. The CDR3 has 12 amino acids. Per germline, CDR1 DFQATT and CDR2 SNEGSKA (reference sequence). Written as DNA, the CDR3 is TGCAGTGCTAGGTTGACGGGGCAGCCCCAGCATTTT. It codes for CSARLTGQPQHF.

The sample holds many counts of this clonotype. The chain recombines TRBV10-3 with TRBJ1-1; no clear D gene. Germline CDR1 reads ENHRY; CDR2 reads SYGVKD. V was cut by 7 bases and J by 4 bases, with 19 bases left in between. The CDR3 is 15 amino acids. CDR3 nucleotide sequence: TGTGCCATCACGGAGAGAGCAATGGAGGGCACTGAAGCTTTCTTT. Translated, it gives CAITERAMEGTEAFF.

The V and J genes are TRBV5-4 and TRBJ2-5; 9 bases match TRBD1. This CDR3 has 15 residues. The ends lost 4 bases at V and 5 bases at J; junction bases unmatched: 9. Germline CDR1 SGHNT, CDR2 YYREEE (reference sequence). The CDR3 reads CASSLGGDRVETQYF. DNA of the CDR3: TGTGCCAGCAGCCTAGGAGGGGACAGGGTGGAGACCCAGTACTTC. The variable domain in full, with the rest retrieved from reference TRBV5-4 and TRBJ2-5, is ETGVTQSPTHLIKTRGQQVTLRCSSQSGHNTVSWYQQALGQGPQFIFQYYREEENGRGNFPPRFSGLQFPNYSSELNVNALELDDSALYLCASSLGGDRVETQYFGPGTRLLVL.

There are a few counts of this clonotype. The V and J genes are TRBV19 and TRBJ1-1, with 7 positions matching TRBD1. The V segment lost 7 bases and the J segment 1 base; nucleotides outside the gene matches: 9. Looked up from germline, CDR1 is LNHDA and CDR2 is SQIVND (reference sequence). The length of the CDR3 is 15 residues. CDR3 in DNA: TGTGCCAGTACCCTCCCCGGGACAGAGAACACTGAAGCTTTCTTT. Encoded protein: CASTLPGTENTEAFF. Using reference TRBV19 and TRBJ1-1 for the parts outside the CDR3, the full variable domain is DGGITQSPKYLFRKEGQNVTLSCEQNLNHDAMYWYRQDPGQGLRLIYYSQIVNDFQKGDIAEGYSVSREKKESFPLTVTSAQKNPTAFYLCASTLPGTENTEAFFGQGTRLTVV.

CDR3: CASSQDRGGRYEQYF. The CDR3 DNA reads TGTGCCAGCAGCCAGGACAGGGGAGGCCGGTACGAGCAGTACTTC. The gene calls are TRBV12-3 or TRBV12-4 and TRBJ2-7; 9 bases align to TRBD1. The ends lost 6 bases at V and 4 bases at J; junction bases unmatched: 10. CDR3 length: 15 amino acids.

V gene TRBV5-6 combines with J gene TRBJ1-1; D possibly corresponds to TRBD1 (5 bases). The germline V and J ends were trimmed by 6 bases and 5 bases, with 17 bases remaining between them. CDR3 length equals 14 residues. Germline V lookup: CDR1 SGHDT, CDR2 YYEEEE. The CDR3 bases are TGTGCCAGCACCCGGGACGGGGAAAGAACTGAAGCTTTCTTT. This codes for CASTRDGERTEAFF.

The rearrangement joins TRBV6-1 to TRBJ1-3; D might be TRBD1 (5 bases). The CDR3 loop spans 14 amino acids. Germline V CDR1 and CDR2: MNHNS, SASEGT. V lost 2 bases and J 5 bases, leaving 10 bases between the germline ends. The CDR3 bases are TGTGCCAGCAGTGAATGGGGGGATAGAAACACCATATATTTT. This codes for CASSEWGDRNTIYF.

This clonotype was observed once. This could be a read error, since a much larger clone is one nucleotide away. The chain employs TRBV27 and TRBJ1-5; D is unresolved. Germline V gene sequence: CDR1 MNHEY, CDR2 SMNVEV (reference sequence). CDR3 length: 13 amino acids. V was trimmed by 2 bases and J by 3 bases, leaving 5 bases between them. This CDR3 is CASSLDVNQPQHF. The DNA of the CDR3 is TGTGCCAGCAGTTTAGACGTCAATCAGCCCCAGCATTTT.

For this clonotype: Given a much more abundant clone one base away, this may be a read error. This sequence joins TRBV20-1 and TRBJ1-2, with 8 bases lining up with TRBD1. CDR1 is DFQATT and CDR2 is SNEGSKA in the germline V gene (reference sequence). Germline trimming cut 1 base from V and 4 bases from J; bases unmatched to any gene: 2. The CDR3 contains 13 residues. CDR3 loop: CSARAGTGYGYTF. The CDR3, as DNA: TGCAGTGCTAGAGCCGGGACAGGCTATGGCTACACCTTC.